This TCR beta chain was captured in a study of regulatory T cells in long-lasting Graves disease. Turning to the study itself: Persistence in Graves' disease denoted antithyroid drug use beyond 5 years alongside positive TSH receptor antibodies.

Only a few counts were recorded for this clonotype. The antigen is undetermined. V lost 4 bases to trimming and J lost 2 bases, with 15 bases between them. The CDR3 covers 14 residues. Germline V gives CDR1 DFQATT, CDR2 SNEGSKA (reference sequence). HTBI primers from iRepertoire and Arm-PCR of CDR3 regions yielded the TCR beta libraries. Each CDR3 protein is one row after TCRdb ran MiXCR on the multiplex PCR reads. The sample has about 290,000 distinct CDR3 sequences; approximately 20% are singletons. Time point reported: persistent/refractory GD, antithyroid drugs over 5 years with positive TRAb. Scientists built the TCR library using RNA that was extracted from PBMCs. Findings and limits, study-wide: It was in persistent disease that TRBV28, TRBJ1-2 and TRBJ2-5 were favored.

This chain joins TRBV20-1 and TRBJ2-7, with a possible D match to TRBD2 (6 bases). The clonotype comes from a female donor with Graves disease. Here the sequenced sample was peripheral blood mononuclear cells (PBMCs), taken when the disease was refractory, from a patient treated with antithyroid drugs. The DNA for the CDR3 is TGCAGTGCTAAGTGGCGGGAACCTACCTACGAGCAGTACTTC. Residues: CSAKWREPTYEQYF.